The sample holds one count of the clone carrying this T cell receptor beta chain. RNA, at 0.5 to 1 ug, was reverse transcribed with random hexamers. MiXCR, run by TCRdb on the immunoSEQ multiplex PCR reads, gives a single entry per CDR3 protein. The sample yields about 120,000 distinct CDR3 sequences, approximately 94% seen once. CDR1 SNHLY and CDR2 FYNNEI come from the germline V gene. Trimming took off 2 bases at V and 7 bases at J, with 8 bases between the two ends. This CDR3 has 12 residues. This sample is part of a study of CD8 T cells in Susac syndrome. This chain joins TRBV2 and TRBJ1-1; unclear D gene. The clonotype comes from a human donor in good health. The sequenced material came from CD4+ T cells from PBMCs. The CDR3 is CASSEMEGEAFF. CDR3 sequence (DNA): TGTGCCAGCAGTGAAATGGAGGGTGAAGCTTTCTTT.